The 6 T cell receptor beta chains listed next were all sequenced from one sample in a study of OX40 agonist ivuxolimab in advanced cancers. Clones were sequenced by immunoSEQ multiplex PCR, and TCRdb holds only the in-frame ones, with some missing. In the table there are thousands of clones, around 75% of which are singletons. The sample here was CD4+ or CD8+ T cells sorted from blood, taken in a trial of the OX40 agonist ivuxolimab. Receptor source: an adult with an advanced solid tumor such as melanoma, head and neck, liver or kidney cancer.

This sequence joins TRBV7-9 and TRBJ2-5; D ambiguous. The CDR3 spans 12 residues. Germline V gene sequence: CDR1 SEHNR, CDR2 FQNEAQ (reference sequence). Trimming cost V 5 bases and J 6 bases, with 10 bases left between them. CDR3 coding DNA: TGTGCCAGCAGCGTCGCCCGGCAGACCCAGTACTTC. Translating it yields CASSVARQTQYF.

This chain joins TRBV10-3 and TRBJ1-1; D not certain. The CDR3 consists of 13 residues. V lost 3 bases to trimming and J lost 4 bases, with 9 bases between them. The germline V gene encodes CDR1 ENHRY and CDR2 SYGVKD. CDR3 sequence reads: CAISEDETTEAFF. The CDR3 region has the DNA TGTGCCATCAGTGAAGACGAGACCACTGAAGCTTTCTTT.

A remark on this clone: This may arise from a read error, as a much more abundant clone is one base away. The sample contains more than one DNA sequence encoding this CDR3. This chain uses TRBV30 with TRBJ2-7, with D perhaps matching TRBD1 (6 bases). CDR1 GTSNPN and CDR2 SVGIG come from the germline V gene (reference sequence). CDR3 length: 13 residues. The germline V and J ends were trimmed by 1 base and 4 bases, with 11 bases remaining between them. CDR3 region: CAWSDGRGYEQYF. DNA of the CDR3: TGTGCCTGGAGTGACGGCAGGGGATACGAGCAGTACTTC.

As to this clone: Sequence at one end of the junction differs from germline and may be a read error. V is TRBV4-1 and J is TRBJ1-6; D is unresolved. CDR1 MGHRA and CDR2 YSYEKL come from the germline V gene. This CDR3 comprises 13 residues. CDR3 in DNA: TGCGCCAGCAGACAAGAGTATAATTCACCCCTCCACTTT. It specifies CASRQEYNSPLHF.

This chain connects TRBV27 to TRBJ1-2; tentative D call: TRBD1 (6 bases). V was trimmed by 5 bases and J by 8 bases, leaving 15 bases between them. Germline V lookup: CDR1 MNHEY, CDR2 SMNVEV (reference sequence). This CDR3 has 13 amino acids. The CDR3 DNA follows: TGTGCCAGCAGTACACAGGGTTGGGAAGGCTACACCTTC. The encoded protein is CASSTQGWEGYTF.

The rearrangement uses TRBV5-1 and TRBJ2-1; 7 bases are shared with TRBD2. Germline V gives CDR1 SGHRS, CDR2 YFSETQ. V trimming: 5 bases; J trimming: 7 bases; junction bases outside the gene matches: 9. This CDR3 has 14 residues. CDR3 bases: TGCGCCAGCAGGGGGCTGACTAGCAGGAATGAGCAGTTCTTC. Protein: CASRGLTSRNEQFF.